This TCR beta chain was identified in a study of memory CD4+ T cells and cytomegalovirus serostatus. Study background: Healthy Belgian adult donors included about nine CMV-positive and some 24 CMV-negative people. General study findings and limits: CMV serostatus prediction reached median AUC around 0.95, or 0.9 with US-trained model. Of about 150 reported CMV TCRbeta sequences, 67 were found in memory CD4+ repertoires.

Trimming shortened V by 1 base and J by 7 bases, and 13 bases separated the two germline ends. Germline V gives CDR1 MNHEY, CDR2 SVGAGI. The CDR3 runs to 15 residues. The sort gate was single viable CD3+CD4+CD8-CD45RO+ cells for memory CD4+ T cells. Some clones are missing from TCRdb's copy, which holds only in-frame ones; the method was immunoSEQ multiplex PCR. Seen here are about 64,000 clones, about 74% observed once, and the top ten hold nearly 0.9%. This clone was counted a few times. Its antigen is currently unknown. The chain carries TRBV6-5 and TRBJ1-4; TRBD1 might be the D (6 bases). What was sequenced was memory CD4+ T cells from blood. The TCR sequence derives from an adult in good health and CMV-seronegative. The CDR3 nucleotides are TGTGCCAGCAGTTACTGGGGCGGGGGCACTGAAAAACTGTTTTTT. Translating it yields CASSYWGGGTEKLFF.